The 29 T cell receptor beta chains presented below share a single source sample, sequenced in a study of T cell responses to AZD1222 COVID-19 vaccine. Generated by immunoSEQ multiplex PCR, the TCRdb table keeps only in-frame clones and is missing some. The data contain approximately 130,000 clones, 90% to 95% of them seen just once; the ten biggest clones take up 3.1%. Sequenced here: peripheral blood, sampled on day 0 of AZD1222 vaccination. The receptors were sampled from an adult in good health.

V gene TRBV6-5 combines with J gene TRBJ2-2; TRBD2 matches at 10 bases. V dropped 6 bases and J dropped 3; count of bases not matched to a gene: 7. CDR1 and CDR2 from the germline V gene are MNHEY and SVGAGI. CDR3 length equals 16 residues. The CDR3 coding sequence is TGTGCCAGCAGCTACGGGACTAGCGTGCACACCGGGGAGCTGTTTTTT. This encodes CASSYGTSVHTGELFF.

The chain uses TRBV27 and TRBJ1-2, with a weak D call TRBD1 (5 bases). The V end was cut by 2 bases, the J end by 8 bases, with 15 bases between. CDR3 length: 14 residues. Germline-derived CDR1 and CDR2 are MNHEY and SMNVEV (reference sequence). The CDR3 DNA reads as TGTGCCAGCAGTTTAGACGGGGGAATGAGAGGCTACACCTTC. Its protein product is CASSLDGGMRGYTF.

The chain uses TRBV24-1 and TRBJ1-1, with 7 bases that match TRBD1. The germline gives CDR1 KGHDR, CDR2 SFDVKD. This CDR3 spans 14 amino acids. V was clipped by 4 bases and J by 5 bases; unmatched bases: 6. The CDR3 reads CATSEGQGETEAFF. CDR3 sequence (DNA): TGTGCCACCAGTGAGGGGCAGGGGGAAACTGAAGCTTTCTTT.

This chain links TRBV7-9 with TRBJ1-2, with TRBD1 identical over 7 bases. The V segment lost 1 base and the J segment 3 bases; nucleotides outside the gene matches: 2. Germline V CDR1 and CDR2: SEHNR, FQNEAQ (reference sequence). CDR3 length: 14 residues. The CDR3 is CASSLGQGDYGYTF. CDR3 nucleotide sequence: TGTGCCAGCAGCTTAGGACAGGGCGACTATGGCTACACCTTC.

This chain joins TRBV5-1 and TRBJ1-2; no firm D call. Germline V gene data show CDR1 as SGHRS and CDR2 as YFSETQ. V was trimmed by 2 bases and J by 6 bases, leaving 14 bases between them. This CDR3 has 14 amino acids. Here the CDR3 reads CASSFLGGQNGYTF. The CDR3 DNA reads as TGCGCCAGCAGCTTTCTGGGAGGCCAAAATGGCTACACCTTC. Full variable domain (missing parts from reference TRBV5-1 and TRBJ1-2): KAGVTQTPRYLIKTRGQQVTLSCSPISGHRSVSWYQQTPGQGLQFLFEYFSETQRNKGNFPGRFSGRQFSNSRSEMNVSTLELGDSALYLCASSFLGGQNGYTFGSGTRLTVV.

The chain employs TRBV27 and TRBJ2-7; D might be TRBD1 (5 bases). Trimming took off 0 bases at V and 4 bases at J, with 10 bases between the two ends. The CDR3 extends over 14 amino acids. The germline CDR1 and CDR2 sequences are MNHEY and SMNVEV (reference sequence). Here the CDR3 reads CASSLSQGRYEQYF. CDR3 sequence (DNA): TGTGCCAGCAGTTTATCGCAGGGTCGATACGAGCAGTACTTC.

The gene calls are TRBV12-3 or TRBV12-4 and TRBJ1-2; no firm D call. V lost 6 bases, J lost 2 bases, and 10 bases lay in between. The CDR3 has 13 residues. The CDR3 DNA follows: TGTGCCAGCAGCCTCGAAAAAAACTATGGCTACACCTTC. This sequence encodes CASSLEKNYGYTF.

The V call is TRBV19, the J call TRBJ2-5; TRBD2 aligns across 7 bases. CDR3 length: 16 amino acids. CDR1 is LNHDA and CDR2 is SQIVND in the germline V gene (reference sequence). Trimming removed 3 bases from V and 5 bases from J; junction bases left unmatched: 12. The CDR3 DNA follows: TGTGCCAGTAGTATGGGATCTAGCGGAGGGTGGGAGACCCAGTACTTC. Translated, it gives CASSMGSSGGWETQYF.

The CDR3 reads CASSPGQGLDTGELFF. The CDR3 nucleotides are TGTGCCAGCTCACCGGGACAGGGGTTGGACACCGGGGAGCTGTTTTTT. This chain connects TRBV18 to TRBJ2-2; TRBD1 aligns across 10 bases. CDR3 length: 16 amino acids. J gave up 3 bases and V 3 bases, and 4 bases lay outside the gene matches. Germline CDR1 is KGHSH and CDR2 is LQKENI. The complete variable domain, with remaining parts taken from reference TRBV18 and TRBJ2-2, reads NAGVMQNPRHLVRRRGQEARLRCSPMKGHSHVYWYRQLPEEGLKFMVYLQKENIIDESGMPKERFSAEFPKEGPSILRIQQVVRGDSAAYFCASSPGQGLDTGELFFGEGSRLTVL.

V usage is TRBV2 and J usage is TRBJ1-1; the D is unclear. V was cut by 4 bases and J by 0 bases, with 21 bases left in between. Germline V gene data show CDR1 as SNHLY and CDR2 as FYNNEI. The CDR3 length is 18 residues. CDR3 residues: CASSVYSVTDEMNTEAFF. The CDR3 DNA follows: TGTGCCAGCAGTGTTTATTCGGTCACAGATGAGATGAACACTGAAGCTTTCTTT.

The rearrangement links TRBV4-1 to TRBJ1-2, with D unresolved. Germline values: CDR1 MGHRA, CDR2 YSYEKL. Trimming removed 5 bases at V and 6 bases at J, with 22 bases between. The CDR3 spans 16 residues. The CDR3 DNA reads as TGCGCCAGCAGCTCCCCCGTAAGTTCGGGGAAGGATGGCTACACCTTC. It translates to CASSSPVSSGKDGYTF.

CDR3 bases: TGTGCCAGCAGCCAGACAGTTGTGAATGAAGCTTTCTTT. Its translation: CASSQTVVNEAFF. V is TRBV7-3 and J is TRBJ1-1, with D perhaps TRBD1 (5 bases). CDR3 size: 13 residues. V lost 5 bases, J lost 7 bases, and 14 bases lay in between. Germline CDR1 SGHTA, CDR2 FQGTGA.

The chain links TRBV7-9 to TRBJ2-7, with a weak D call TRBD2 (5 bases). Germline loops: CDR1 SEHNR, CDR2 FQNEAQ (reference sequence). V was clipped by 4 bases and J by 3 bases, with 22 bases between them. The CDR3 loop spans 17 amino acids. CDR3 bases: TGTGCCAGCAGCTCCATGGTGCGGGTCCCCAACCTCTACGAGCAGTACTTC. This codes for CASSSMVRVPNLYEQYF.

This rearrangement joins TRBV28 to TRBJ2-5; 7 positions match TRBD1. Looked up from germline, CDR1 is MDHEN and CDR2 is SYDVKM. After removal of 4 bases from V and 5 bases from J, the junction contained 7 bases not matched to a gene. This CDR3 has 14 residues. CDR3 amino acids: CASSSLKGAETQYF. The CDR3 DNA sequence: TGTGCCAGCAGTTCCCTTAAGGGGGCCGAGACCCAGTACTTC.

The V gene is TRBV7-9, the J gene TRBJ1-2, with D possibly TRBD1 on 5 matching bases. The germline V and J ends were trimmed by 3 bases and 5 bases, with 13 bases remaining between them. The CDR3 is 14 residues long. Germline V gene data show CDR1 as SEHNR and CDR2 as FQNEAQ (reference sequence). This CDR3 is CASSFGTDPYGYTF. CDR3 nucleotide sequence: TGTGCCAGCAGCTTCGGGACGGATCCTTATGGCTACACCTTC. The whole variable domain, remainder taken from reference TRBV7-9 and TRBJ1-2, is DTGVSQNPRHKITKRGQNVTFRCDPISEHNRLYWYRQTLGQGPEFLTYFQNEAQLEKSRLLSDRFSAERPKGSFSTLEIQRTEQGDSAMYLCASSFGTDPYGYTFGSGTRLTVV.

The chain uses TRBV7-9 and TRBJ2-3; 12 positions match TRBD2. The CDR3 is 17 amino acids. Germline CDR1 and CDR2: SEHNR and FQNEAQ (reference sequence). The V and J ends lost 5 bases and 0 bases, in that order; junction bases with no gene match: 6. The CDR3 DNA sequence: TGTGCCAGCAGCGTAGAGGGACTAGCGGGTAGCACAGATACGCAGTATTTT. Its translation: CASSVEGLAGSTDTQYF.

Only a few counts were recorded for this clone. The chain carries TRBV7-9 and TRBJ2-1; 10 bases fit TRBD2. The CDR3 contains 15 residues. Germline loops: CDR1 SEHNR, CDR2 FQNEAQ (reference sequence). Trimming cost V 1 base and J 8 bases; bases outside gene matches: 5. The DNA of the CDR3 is TGTGCCAGCAGCTTAGGACTAGCGGGTATAGATGAGCAGTTCTTC. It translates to CASSLGLAGIDEQFF. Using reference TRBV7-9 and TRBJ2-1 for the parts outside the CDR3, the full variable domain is DTGVSQNPRHKITKRGQNVTFRCDPISEHNRLYWYRQTLGQGPEFLTYFQNEAQLEKSRLLSDRFSAERPKGSFSTLEIQRTEQGDSAMYLCASSLGLAGIDEQFFGPGTRLTVL.

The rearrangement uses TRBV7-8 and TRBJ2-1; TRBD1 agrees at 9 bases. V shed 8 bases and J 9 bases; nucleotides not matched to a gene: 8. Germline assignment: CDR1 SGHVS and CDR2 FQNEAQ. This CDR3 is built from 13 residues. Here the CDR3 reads CASAEDRGGEQFF. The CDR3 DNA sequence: TGTGCCAGCGCCGAGGACAGGGGCGGTGAGCAGTTCTTC.

The CDR3 loop is CASSFHRGAYEQYF. CDR3 sequence (DNA): TGTGCCAGCAGCTTCCATAGGGGAGCTTACGAGCAGTACTTC. The chain recombines TRBV5-8 with TRBJ2-7; D could derive from TRBD1 or TRBD2 (5 bases each). CDR1 is SGHTS and CDR2 is YDEGEE in the germline V gene. Trimming removed 2 bases at V and 4 bases at J, with 13 bases between. This CDR3 comprises 14 residues.

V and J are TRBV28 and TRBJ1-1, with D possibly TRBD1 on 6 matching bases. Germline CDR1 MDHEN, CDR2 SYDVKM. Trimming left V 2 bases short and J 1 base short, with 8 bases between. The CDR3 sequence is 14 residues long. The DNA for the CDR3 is TGTGCCAGCAGTTTACTGACAGGGAACACTGAAGCTTTCTTT. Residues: CASSLLTGNTEAFF. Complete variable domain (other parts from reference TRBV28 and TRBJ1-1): DVKVTQSSRYLVKRTGEKVFLECVQDMDHENMFWYRQDPGLGLRLIYFSYDVKMKEKGDIPEGYSVSREKKERFSLILESASTNQTSMYLCASSLLTGNTEAFFGQGTRLTVV.

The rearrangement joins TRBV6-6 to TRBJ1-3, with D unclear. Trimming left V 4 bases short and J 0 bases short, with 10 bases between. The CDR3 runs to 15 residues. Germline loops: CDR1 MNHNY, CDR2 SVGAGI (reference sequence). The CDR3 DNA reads TGTGCCAGCAGTTCCGACGGTTCCTCTGGAAACACCATATATTTT. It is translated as CASSSDGSSGNTIYF.

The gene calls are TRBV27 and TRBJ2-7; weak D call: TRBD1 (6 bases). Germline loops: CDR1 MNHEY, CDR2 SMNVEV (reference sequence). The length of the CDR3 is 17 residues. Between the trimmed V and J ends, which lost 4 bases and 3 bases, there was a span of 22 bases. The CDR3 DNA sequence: TGTGCCAGCAGTTCCTTCCTAACAGGTGACAGGAACTACGAGCAGTACTTC. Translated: CASSSFLTGDRNYEQYF.

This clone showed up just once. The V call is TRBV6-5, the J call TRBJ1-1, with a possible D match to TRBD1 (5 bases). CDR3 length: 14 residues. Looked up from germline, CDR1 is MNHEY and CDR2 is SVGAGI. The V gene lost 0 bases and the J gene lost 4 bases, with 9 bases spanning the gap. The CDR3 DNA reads TGTGCCAGCAGTTACTCCTCCGGGACCACTGAAGCTTTCTTT. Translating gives CASSYSSGTTEAFF.

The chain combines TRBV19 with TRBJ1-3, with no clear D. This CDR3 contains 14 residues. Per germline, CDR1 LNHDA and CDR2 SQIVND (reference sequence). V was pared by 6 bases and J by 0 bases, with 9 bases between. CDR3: CASSVTASGNTIYF. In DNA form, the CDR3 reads TGTGCCAGTAGCGTAACAGCCTCTGGAAACACCATATATTTT.

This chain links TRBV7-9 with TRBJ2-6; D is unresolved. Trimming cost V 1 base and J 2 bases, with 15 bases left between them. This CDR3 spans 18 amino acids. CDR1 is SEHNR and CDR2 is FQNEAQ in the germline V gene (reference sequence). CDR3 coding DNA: TGTGCCAGCAGCTTAGTGGGCTCTGAGGTACCTGGGGCCAACGTCCTGACTTTC. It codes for CASSLVGSEVPGANVLTF.

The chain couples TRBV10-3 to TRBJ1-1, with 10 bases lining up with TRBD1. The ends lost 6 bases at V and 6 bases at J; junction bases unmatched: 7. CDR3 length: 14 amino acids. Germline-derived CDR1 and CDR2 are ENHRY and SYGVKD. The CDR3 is CAIRGDRGMSEAFF. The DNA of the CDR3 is TGTGCCATCAGGGGGGACAGGGGAATGTCTGAAGCTTTCTTT.

The CDR3 sequence is CASSVGGVSSTGELFF. The CDR3 nucleotides are TGTGCCAGCAGCGTAGGTGGGGTGAGCTCCACCGGGGAGCTGTTTTTT. V usage is TRBV9 and J usage is TRBJ2-2; no reliable D call. V lost 0 bases and J 4 bases, leaving 13 bases between the germline ends. Germline CDR1 reads SGDLS; CDR2 reads YYNGEE. CDR3 size: 16 residues.

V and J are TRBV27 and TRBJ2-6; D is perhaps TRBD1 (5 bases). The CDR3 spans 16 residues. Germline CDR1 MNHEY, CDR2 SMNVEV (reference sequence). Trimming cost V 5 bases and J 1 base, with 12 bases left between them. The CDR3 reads CASSVYGASGANVLTF. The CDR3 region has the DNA TGTGCCAGCAGTGTGTATGGGGCGTCTGGGGCCAACGTCCTGACTTTC.

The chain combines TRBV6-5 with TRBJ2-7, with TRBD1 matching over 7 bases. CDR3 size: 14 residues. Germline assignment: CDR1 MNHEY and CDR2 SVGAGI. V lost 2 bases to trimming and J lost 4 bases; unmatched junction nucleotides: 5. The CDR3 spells CASSYVGTDYEQYF. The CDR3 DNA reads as TGTGCCAGCAGTTACGTGGGGACAGATTACGAGCAGTACTTC.